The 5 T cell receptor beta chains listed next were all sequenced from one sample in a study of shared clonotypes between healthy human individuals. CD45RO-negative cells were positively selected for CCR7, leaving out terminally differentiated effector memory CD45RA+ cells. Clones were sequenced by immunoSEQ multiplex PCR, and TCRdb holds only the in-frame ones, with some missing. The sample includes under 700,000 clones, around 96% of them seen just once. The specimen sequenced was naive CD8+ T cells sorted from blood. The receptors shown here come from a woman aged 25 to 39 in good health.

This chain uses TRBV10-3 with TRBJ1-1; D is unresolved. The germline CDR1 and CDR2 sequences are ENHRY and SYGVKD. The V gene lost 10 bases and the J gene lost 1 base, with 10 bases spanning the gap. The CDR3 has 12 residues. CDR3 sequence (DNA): TGTGCCACGGGAGCTCCGAACACTGAAGCTTTCTTT. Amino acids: CATGAPNTEAFF.

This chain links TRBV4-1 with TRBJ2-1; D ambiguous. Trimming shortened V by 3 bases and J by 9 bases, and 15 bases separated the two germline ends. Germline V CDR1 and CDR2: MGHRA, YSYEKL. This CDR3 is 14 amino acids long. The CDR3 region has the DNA TGCGCCAGCAGCCAGAGGCTAACGGAGAGTGAGCAGTTCTTC. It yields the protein CASSQRLTESEQFF.

The CDR3: CASSIVSPSAGSSEQYF. CDR3 coding DNA: TGTGCCAGTAGTATAGTTTCACCCTCCGCAGGGTCAAGCGAGCAGTACTTC. The rearrangement uses TRBV19 and TRBJ2-7, with D perhaps TRBD1 (5 bases). Trimming shortened V by 1 base and J by 6 bases, and 22 bases separated the two germline ends. The CDR3 has 17 residues. Germline V gene data show CDR1 as LNHDA and CDR2 as SQIVND (reference sequence).

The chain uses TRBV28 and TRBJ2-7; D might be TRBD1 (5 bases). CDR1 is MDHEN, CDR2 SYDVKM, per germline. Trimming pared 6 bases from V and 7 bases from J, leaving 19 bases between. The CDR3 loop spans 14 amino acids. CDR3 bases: TGTGCCAGCAGCGGCCGAACAGGCGGCGGAGAGCAGTACTTC. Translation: CASSGRTGGGEQYF.

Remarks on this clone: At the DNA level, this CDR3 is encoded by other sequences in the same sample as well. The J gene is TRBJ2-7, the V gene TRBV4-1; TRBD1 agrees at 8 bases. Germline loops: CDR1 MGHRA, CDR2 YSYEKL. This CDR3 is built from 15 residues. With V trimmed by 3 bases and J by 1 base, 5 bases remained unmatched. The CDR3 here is CASSQDRTGSYEQYF. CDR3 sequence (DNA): TGCGCCAGCAGCCAGGACCGGACAGGGTCCTACGAGCAGTACTTC.